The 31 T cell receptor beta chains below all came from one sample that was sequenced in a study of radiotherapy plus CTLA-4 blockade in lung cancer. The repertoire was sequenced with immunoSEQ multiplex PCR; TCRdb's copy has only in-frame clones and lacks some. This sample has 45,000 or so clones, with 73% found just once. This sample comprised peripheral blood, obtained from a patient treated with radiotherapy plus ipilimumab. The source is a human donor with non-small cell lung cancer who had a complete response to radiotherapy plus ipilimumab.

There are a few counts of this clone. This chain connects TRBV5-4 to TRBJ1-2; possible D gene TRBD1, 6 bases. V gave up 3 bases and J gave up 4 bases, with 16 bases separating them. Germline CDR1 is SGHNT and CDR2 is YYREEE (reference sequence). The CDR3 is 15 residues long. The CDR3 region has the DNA TGTGCCAGCAGCTCAGGCCAGGGGAAGGGCTATGGCTACACCTTC. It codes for CASSSGQGKGYGYTF.

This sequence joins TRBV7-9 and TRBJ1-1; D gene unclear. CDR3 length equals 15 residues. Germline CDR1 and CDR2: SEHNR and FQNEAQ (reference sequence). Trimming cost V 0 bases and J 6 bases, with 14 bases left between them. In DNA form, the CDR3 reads TGTGCCAGCAGCTTAGCGTCGGCAGGCTCTTCTGAAGCTTTCTTT. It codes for CASSLASAGSSEAFF.

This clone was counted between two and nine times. CDR3 bases: TGCAGCGCACAGGGATCCAACGTCCTGACTTTC. Its translation: CSAQGSNVLTF. The chain has TRBV29-1 and TRBJ2-6, with TRBD1 as a possible D gene (6 bases). Germline V gene data show CDR1 as SQVTM and CDR2 as ANQGSEA. V gave up 7 bases and J gave up 8 bases, with 9 bases separating them. The CDR3 is made up of 11 amino acids.

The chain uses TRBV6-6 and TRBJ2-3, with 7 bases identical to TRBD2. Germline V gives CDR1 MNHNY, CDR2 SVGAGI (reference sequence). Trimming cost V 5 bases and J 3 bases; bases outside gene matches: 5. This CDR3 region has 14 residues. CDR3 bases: TGTGCCAGCAGTGTGGCGGGGGTTACAGATACGCAGTATTTT. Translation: CASSVAGVTDTQYF.

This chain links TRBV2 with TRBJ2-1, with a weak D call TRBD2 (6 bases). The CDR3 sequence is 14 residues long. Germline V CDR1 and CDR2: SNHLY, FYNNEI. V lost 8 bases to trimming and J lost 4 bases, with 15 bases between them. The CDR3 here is CASVGGITYNEQFF. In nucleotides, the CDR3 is TGTGCCAGCGTAGGAGGGATTACGTACAATGAGCAGTTCTTC. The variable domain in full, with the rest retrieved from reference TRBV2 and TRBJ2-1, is EPEVTQTPSHQVTQMGQEVILRCVPISNHLYFYWYRQILGQKVEFLVSFYNNEISEKSEIFDDQFSVERPDGSNFTLKIRSTKLEDSAMYFCASVGGITYNEQFFGPGTRLTVL.

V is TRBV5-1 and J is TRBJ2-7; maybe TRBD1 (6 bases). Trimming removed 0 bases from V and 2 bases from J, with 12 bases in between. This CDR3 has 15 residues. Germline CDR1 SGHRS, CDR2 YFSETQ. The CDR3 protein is CASSLGDRPPYEQYF. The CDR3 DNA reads TGCGCCAGCAGCTTGGGAGACAGGCCCCCCTACGAGCAGTACTTC.

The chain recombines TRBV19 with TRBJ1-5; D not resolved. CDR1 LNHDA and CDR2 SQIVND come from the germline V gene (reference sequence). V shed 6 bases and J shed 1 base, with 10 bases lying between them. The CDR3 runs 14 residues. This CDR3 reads CASSLFTSNQPQHF. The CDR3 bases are TGTGCCAGTAGCCTCTTCACAAGCAATCAGCCCCAGCATTTT.

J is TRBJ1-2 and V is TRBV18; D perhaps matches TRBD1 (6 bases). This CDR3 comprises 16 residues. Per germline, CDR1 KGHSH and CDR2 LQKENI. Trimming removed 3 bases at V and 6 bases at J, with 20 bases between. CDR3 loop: CASSPNNPTGYHGYTF. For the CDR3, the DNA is TGTGCCAGCTCACCGAATAACCCTACAGGGTACCATGGCTACACCTTC.

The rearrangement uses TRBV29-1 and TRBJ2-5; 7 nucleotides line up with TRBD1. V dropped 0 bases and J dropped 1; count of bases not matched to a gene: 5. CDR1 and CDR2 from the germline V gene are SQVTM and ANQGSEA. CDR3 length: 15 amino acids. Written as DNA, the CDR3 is TGCAGCGTTGAAGATTCGGGACAGCTCCAAGAGACCCAGTACTTC. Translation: CSVEDSGQLQETQYF.

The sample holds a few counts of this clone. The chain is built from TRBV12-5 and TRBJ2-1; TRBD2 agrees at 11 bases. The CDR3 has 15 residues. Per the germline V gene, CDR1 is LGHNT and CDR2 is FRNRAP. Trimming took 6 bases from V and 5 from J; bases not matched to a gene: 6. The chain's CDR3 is CASGPGLAANNEQFF. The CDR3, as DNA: TGTGCTAGTGGGCCGGGACTAGCGGCTAACAATGAGCAGTTCTTC.

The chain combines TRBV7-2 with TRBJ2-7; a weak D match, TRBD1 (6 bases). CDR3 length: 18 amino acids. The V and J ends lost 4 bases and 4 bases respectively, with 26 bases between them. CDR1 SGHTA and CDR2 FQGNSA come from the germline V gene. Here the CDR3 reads CASSSSPWGQGARYEQYF. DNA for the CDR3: TGTGCCAGCAGCTCGAGCCCCTGGGGGCAAGGGGCAAGATACGAGCAGTACTTC.

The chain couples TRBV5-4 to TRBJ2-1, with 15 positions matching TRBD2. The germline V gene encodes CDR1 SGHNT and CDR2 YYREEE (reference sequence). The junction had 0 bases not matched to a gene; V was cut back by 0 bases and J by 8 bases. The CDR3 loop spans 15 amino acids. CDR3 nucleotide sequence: TGTGCCAGCAGCTTGGGGACTAGCGGGAGGGATGAGCAGTTCTTC. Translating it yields CASSLGTSGRDEQFF.

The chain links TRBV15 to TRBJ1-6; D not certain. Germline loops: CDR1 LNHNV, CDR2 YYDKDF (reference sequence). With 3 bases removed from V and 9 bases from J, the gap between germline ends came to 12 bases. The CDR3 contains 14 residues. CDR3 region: CATSRHLAGSPLHF. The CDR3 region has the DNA TGTGCCACCAGCAGGCATCTAGCGGGTTCACCCCTCCACTTT. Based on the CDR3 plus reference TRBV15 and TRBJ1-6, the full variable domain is DAMVIQNPRYQVTQFGKPVTLSCSQTLNHNVMYWYQQKSSQAPKLLFHYYDKDFNNEADTPDNFQSRRPNTSFCFLDIRSPGLGDTAMYLCATSRHLAGSPLHFGNGTRLTVT.

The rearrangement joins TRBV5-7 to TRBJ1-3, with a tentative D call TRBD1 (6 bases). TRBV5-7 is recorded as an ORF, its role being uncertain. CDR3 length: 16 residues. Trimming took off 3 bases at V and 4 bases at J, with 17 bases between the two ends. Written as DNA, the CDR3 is TGTGCCAGCAGCTACAGGACAGCAAAGTCCGGAAACACCATATATTTT. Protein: CASSYRTAKSGNTIYF.

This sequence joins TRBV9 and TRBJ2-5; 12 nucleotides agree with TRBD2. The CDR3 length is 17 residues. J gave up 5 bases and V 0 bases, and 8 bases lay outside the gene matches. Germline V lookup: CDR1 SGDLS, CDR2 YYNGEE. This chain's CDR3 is CASSVGSPTSGGETQYF. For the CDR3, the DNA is TGTGCCAGCAGCGTAGGTTCACCAACTAGCGGGGGGGAGACCCAGTACTTC.

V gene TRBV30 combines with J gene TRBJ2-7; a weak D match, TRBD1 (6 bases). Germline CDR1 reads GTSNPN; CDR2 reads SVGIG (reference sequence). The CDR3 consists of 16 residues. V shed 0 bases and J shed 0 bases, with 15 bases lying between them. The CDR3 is CAWSVLGQKSSYEQYF. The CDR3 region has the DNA TGTGCCTGGAGTGTACTCGGACAGAAAAGCTCCTACGAGCAGTACTTC.

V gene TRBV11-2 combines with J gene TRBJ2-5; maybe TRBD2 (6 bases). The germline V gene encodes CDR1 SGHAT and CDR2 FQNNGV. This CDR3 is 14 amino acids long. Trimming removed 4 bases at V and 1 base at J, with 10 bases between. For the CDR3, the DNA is TGTGCCAGCAGCTGGGGACTGGCCCAAGAGACCCAGTACTTC. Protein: CASSWGLAQETQYF.

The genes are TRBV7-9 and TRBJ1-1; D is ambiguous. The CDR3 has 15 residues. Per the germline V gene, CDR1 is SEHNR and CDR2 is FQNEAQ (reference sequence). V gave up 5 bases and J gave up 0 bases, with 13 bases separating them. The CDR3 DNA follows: TGTGCCAGCAGCCCATCTAGACTGATGAACACTGAAGCTTTCTTT. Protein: CASSPSRLMNTEAFF.

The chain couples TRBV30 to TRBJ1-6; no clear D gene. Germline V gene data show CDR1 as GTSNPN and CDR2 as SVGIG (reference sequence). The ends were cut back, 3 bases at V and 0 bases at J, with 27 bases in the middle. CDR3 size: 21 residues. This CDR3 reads CAWSQYSRRGGTSSYNSPLHF. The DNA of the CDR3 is TGTGCCTGGAGCCAATATTCCCGACGGGGTGGCACAAGCTCCTATAATTCACCCCTCCACTTT.

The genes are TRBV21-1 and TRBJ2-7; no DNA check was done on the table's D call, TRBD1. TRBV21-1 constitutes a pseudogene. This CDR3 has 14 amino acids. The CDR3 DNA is TGTGCCAGCAGCAAAGGGCCCAGCTCCTACGAGCAGTACTTC. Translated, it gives CASSKGPSSYEQYF.

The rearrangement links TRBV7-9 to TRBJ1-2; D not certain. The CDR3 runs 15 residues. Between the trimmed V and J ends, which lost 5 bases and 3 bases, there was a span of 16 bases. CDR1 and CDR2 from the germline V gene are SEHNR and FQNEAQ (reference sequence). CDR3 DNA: TGTGCCAGCAGCCTCCCGGCACAGACCGACTATGGCTACACCTTC. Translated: CASSLPAQTDYGYTF.

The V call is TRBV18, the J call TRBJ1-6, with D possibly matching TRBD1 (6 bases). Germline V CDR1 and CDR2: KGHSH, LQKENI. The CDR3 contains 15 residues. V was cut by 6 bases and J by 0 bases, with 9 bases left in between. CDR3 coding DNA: TGTGCCAGCTCGCAGGACAGCTCCTATAATTCACCCCTCCACTTT. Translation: CASSQDSSYNSPLHF.

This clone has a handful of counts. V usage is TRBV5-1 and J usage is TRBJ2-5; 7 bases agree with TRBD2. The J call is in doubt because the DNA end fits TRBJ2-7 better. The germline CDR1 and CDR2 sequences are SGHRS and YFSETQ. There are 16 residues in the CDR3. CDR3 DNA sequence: TGCGCCAGCAGCTTTGGGCGGGGAGGGTACTCCTACGAGCAGTACTTC. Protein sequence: CASSFGRGGYSYEQYF.

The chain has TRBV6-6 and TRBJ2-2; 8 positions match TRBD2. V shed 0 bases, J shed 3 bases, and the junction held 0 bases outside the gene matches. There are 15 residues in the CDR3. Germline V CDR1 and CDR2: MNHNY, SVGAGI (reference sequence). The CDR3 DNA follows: TGTGCCAGCAGTTACTCGCGGGGGGACACCGGGGAGCTGTTTTTT. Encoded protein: CASSYSRGDTGELFF.

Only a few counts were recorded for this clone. CDR3 sequence (DNA): TGTGCCAGCAACATAAAGGGAAGGGGGAATGAAAAACTGTTTTTT. Its protein is CASNIKGRGNEKLFF. The V and J genes are TRBV6-6 and TRBJ1-4; tentative D call: TRBD1 (6 bases). Germline values: CDR1 MNHNY, CDR2 SVGAGI (reference sequence). This CDR3 region has 15 residues. The V gene lost 7 bases and the J gene lost 5 bases, with 17 bases spanning the gap.

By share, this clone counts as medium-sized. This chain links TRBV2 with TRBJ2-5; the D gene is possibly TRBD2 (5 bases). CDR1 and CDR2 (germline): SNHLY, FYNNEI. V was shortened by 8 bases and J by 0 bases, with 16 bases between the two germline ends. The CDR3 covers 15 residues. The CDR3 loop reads CASQHGGSNQETQYF. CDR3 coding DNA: TGTGCCAGCCAACACGGAGGCAGCAACCAAGAGACCCAGTACTTC.

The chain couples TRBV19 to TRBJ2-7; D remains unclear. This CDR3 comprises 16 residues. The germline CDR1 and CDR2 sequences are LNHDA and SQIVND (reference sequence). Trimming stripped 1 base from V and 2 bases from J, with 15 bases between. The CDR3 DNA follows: TGTGCCAGTAGTATAGGGCTCCTCACGTACCCCTACGAGCAGTACTTC. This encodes CASSIGLLTYPYEQYF.

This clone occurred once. CDR3 in amino acids: CAIGGGQGSTEAFF. The CDR3 DNA is TGTGCCATCGGCGGGGGACAGGGGAGCACTGAAGCTTTCTTT. This chain connects TRBV10-3 to TRBJ1-1; 10 bases are shared with TRBD1. CDR1 and CDR2 (germline): ENHRY, SYGVKD. The CDR3 totals 14 residues. Germline trimming cut 8 bases from V and 4 bases from J; bases unmatched to any gene: 7.

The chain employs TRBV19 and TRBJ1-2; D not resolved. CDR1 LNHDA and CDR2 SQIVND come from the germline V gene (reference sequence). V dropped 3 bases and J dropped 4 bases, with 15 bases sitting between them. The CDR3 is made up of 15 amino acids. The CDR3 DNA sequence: TGTGCCAGTAGTATGCCACGTTTACATCTCTATGGCTACACCTTC. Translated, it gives CASSMPRLHLYGYTF.

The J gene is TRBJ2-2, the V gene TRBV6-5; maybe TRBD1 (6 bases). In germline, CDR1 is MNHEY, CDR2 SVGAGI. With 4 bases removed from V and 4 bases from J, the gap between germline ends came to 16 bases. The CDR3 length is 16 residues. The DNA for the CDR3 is TGTGCCAGCAGTTTACAGGGTAGCCCTCCCACCGGGGAGCTGTTTTTT. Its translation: CASSLQGSPPTGELFF.

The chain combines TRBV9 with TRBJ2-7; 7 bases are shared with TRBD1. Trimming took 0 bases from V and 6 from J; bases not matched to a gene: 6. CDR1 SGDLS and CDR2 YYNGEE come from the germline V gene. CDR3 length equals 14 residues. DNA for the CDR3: TGTGCCAGCAGCGTAGGTGACAGGGAGCGCGAGCAGTACTTC. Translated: CASSVGDREREQYF.